The source of this T cell receptor (beta chain) is a study of shared clonotypes between healthy human individuals. Overall study findings and caveats: Several donors showed sharing of 4.5% to 5% of naive CD4 clonotypes.

Trimming removed 1 base from V and 0 bases from J, with 7 bases in between. The CDR3 loop spans 14 amino acids. The germline gives CDR1 SGHRS, CDR2 YFSETQ. As to this clone: Its antigen is as yet unknown.

Sequencing was performed with immunoSEQ multiplex PCR; in TCRdb, only in-frame clones are kept and a portion is missing. The sample includes some 1,100,000 clones, around 78% of them seen just once. The chain uses TRBV5-1 and TRBJ2-5; D remains ambiguous. The TCR was taken from a man between 18 and 29 years old in good health. Some clones in this sample may be carry-over from other donors' samples. Sequenced material: memory CD4+ T cells from PBMCs. As for subset: CD45RA-negative fraction. Written as DNA, the CDR3 is TGCGCCAGCAGCTTGTACGGATACCAAGAGACCCAGTACTTC. This sequence encodes CASSLYGYQETQYF.